One and the same sample provided the 6 T cell receptor beta chains below, sequenced in a study of OX40 agonist ivuxolimab in advanced cancers. The method was immunoSEQ multiplex PCR; TCRdb's version includes in-frame clones alone and lacks a portion of them. The sample consists of tens of thousands of clones, 70% to 90% of them appearing once. This material consisted of CD4+ or CD8+ T cells sorted from blood, taken in a trial of the OX40 agonist ivuxolimab. Receptors originate from an adult with an advanced solid tumor such as melanoma, head and neck, liver or kidney cancer.

The chain employs TRBV27 and TRBJ1-4, with 9 nucleotides matching TRBD1. Per the germline V gene, CDR1 is MNHEY and CDR2 is SMNVEV (reference sequence). Germline trimming cut 3 bases from V and 8 bases from J; bases unmatched to any gene: 7. The CDR3 has 15 amino acids. The DNA of the CDR3 is TGTGCCAGCAGTTTCTGGACAGGGGAGACGGAAAAACTGTTTTTT. Translated: CASSFWTGETEKLFF.

The chain uses TRBV4-1 and TRBJ2-7; possibly TRBD2 for D (6 bases). CDR1 MGHRA and CDR2 YSYEKL come from the germline V gene. V was shortened by 0 bases and J by 4 bases, with 10 bases between the two germline ends. The CDR3 is 14 residues long. The CDR3 DNA is TGCGCCAGCAGCCAAGACGGAGGGGTTTACGAGCAGTACTTC. Its protein product is CASSQDGGVYEQYF.

CDR3 DNA sequence: TGTGCCAGCAGTTTGGGAGGGACAGGTGATACGCAGTATTTT. It encodes CASSLGGTGDTQYF. V and J are TRBV27 and TRBJ2-3; TRBD1 is a possible D gene (8 bases). V lost 3 bases and J lost 6, with 13 bases in between. Germline CDR1 and CDR2: MNHEY and SMNVEV (reference sequence). The CDR3 totals 14 residues.

As regards this clone: Relative to the germline gene, one junction end is altered; a read error may explain this. Here the CDR3 reads CASGLSGMTLEF. CDR3 coding DNA: TGTGCTAGTGGTCTCTCGGGTATGACTTTAGAATTC. The chain links TRBV12-5 to TRBJ1-2, with D hard to call. Germline CDR1 LGHNT, CDR2 FRNRAP. The CDR3 sequence is 12 residues long. The full variable domain, with the rest looked up from reference TRBV12-5 and TRBJ1-2, is DARVTQTPRHKVTEMGQEVTMRCQPILGHNTVFWYRQTMMQGLELLAYFRNRAPLDDSGMPKDRFSAEMPDATLATLKIQPSEPRDSAVYFCASGLSGMTLEFGSGTRLTVV.

This clone has just a few counts. The chain recombines TRBV5-1 with TRBJ2-4; D may be TRBD1 (5 bases). The CDR3 sequence is 13 residues long. V dropped 1 base and J dropped 6 bases, with 8 bases sitting between them. Per germline, CDR1 SGHRS and CDR2 YFSETQ. The CDR3 nucleotides are TGCGCCAGCAGCTTGTGGACAACAAACATTCAGTACTTC. Its translation is CASSLWTTNIQYF.

The chain has TRBV5-6 and TRBJ1-5; 12 nucleotides line up with TRBD1. The length of the CDR3 is 15 residues. Germline CDR1 SGHDT, CDR2 YYEEEE. Germline trimming cut 3 bases from V and 6 bases from J; bases unmatched to any gene: 4. The CDR3 DNA reads TGTGCCAGCAGCTCCGGGACAGGGGGCTTTCAGCCCCAGCATTTT. Translating it yields CASSSGTGGFQPQHF.